This TCR beta chain was recorded in a study of regulatory T cells in long-lasting Graves disease. CDR3 length equals 12 residues. Per the germline V gene, CDR1 is SGHTA and CDR2 is FQGNSA. Deletions cut 5 bases from V and 6 bases from J, with 10 bases between. Arm-PCR with iRepertoire HTBI primers amplified the CDR3 regions for these TCR beta libraries. Per the authors' pipeline: From all samples, identification returned approximately 14 TRBJ and approximately 63 TRBV segments. TCRdb processed the multiplex PCR reads anew with MiXCR; each CDR3 protein has one entry. TCRdb's processing, not the authors' own work, is the source of the V and J calls. The sample consists of about 530,000 distinct CDR3 sequences, 15% to 20% of them appearing once. The sample's time point: newly diagnosed GD, antithyroid drugs for less than 3 months. With RNA extracted from PBMCs as input, the TCR library was made. The same sample was also used in a study of T cells in Graves' hyperthyroidism and ophthalmopathy.

The sequencing used peripheral blood mononuclear cells (PBMCs), collected at new diagnosis, from a patient treated with antithyroid drugs. The clonotype was recovered from a woman aged 40-60 years with Graves disease. The V gene is TRBV7-2, the J gene TRBJ1-1; D not resolved. Here the CDR3 DNA reads TGTGCCAGCAGCCGGAGACGGGCTGAAGCTTTCTTT. This translates into CASSRRRAEAFF.